Given below is one T cell receptor beta chain in context. It has no known antigen specificity. Base qualities are missing; no much larger clone stands one base away. The data stem from a study of blood T cell repertoires in COVID-19 (dated by TCRdb to 2019 to 2021). Turning to the overall study: The collaborator samples originated in the United States, Italy and Spain and spanned the acute and convalescent phases of COVID-19. The material from the prospective study consisted of cDNA or gDNA derived from T cells, B-cell-depleted T cells, or PBMCs. The dataset comprised deeply sampled blood TCRbeta repertoires from subjects exposed to, actively infected with, or recovered from COVID-19. The repertoires were made available in a free public database intended to serve as a resource for research on the immune response to SARS-CoV-2. Samples were obtained from the ongoing ImmuneRACE study (first 160 participants) and from roughly 1,300 subjects provided by 6 global collaborators. Nearly every sample came with metadata listing a de-identified subject ID, COVID-19 status, age in years and sex. Where available, HLA class I and class II types were obtained from metadata supplied by the sample provider rather than from assay-based typing.

V is cut by 4 bases and J by 1 base, and the space between the germline ends is 13 bases. Including cysteine and phenylalanine, the CDR3 has 14 amino acids. Of the read, only the CDR3 DNA is kept; its 42 bases are in frame from base 1. The germline V gene provides CDR1 SQVTM and CDR2 ANQGSEA. TCRbeta CDR3 regions were amplified from genomic DNA by means of the immunoSEQ Assay, a bias-controlled multiplex PCR. The original methods were these. Nucleated cell counts per sample were estimated from amplification of reference gene primers within the assay. To quantify the absolute abundance of each unique TCRbeta CDR3 rearrangement, sequence reads were collapsed and filtered. For each sample, productive Simpson clonality was calculated as the square root of Simpson's diversity index across productive rearrangements. Imported from immuneACCESS, the table was reduced by TCRdb to in-frame sequences with V and J called. These copies leave out some clones; in studies compared against another copy, an unresolved V gene accounts for under half, and the cause of the remainder is not known. For V, J and clone size, that table is used; D and trimming come from the DNA. Present in this sample are 160,000 or so clones, 87% of which were seen just once. Around 1.5% of the sample comes from the top ten.

The collaborating institutions used their own protocols to collect whole blood in K2EDTA tubes. For TCRbeta analysis, collaborators shipped samples in one of three forms: frozen whole blood, isolated PBMCs, or DNA extracted from either of those sample types. Study-level results and caveats: How much clinical and demographic metadata was included differed by source and by participant, and the metadata was provided uncurated.

The sequenced sample was peripheral blood. The receptor's source is a woman in her fifties or sixties with acute or convalescent COVID-19. The receptor chain draws on TRBV29-1 and TRBJ1-1; tentative D gene TRBD1, with 6 bases matching. The bases read TGCAGCGTTGCTCCGGGACACTGGAACACTGAAGCTTTCTTT. This gives the protein CSVAPGHWNTEAFF.